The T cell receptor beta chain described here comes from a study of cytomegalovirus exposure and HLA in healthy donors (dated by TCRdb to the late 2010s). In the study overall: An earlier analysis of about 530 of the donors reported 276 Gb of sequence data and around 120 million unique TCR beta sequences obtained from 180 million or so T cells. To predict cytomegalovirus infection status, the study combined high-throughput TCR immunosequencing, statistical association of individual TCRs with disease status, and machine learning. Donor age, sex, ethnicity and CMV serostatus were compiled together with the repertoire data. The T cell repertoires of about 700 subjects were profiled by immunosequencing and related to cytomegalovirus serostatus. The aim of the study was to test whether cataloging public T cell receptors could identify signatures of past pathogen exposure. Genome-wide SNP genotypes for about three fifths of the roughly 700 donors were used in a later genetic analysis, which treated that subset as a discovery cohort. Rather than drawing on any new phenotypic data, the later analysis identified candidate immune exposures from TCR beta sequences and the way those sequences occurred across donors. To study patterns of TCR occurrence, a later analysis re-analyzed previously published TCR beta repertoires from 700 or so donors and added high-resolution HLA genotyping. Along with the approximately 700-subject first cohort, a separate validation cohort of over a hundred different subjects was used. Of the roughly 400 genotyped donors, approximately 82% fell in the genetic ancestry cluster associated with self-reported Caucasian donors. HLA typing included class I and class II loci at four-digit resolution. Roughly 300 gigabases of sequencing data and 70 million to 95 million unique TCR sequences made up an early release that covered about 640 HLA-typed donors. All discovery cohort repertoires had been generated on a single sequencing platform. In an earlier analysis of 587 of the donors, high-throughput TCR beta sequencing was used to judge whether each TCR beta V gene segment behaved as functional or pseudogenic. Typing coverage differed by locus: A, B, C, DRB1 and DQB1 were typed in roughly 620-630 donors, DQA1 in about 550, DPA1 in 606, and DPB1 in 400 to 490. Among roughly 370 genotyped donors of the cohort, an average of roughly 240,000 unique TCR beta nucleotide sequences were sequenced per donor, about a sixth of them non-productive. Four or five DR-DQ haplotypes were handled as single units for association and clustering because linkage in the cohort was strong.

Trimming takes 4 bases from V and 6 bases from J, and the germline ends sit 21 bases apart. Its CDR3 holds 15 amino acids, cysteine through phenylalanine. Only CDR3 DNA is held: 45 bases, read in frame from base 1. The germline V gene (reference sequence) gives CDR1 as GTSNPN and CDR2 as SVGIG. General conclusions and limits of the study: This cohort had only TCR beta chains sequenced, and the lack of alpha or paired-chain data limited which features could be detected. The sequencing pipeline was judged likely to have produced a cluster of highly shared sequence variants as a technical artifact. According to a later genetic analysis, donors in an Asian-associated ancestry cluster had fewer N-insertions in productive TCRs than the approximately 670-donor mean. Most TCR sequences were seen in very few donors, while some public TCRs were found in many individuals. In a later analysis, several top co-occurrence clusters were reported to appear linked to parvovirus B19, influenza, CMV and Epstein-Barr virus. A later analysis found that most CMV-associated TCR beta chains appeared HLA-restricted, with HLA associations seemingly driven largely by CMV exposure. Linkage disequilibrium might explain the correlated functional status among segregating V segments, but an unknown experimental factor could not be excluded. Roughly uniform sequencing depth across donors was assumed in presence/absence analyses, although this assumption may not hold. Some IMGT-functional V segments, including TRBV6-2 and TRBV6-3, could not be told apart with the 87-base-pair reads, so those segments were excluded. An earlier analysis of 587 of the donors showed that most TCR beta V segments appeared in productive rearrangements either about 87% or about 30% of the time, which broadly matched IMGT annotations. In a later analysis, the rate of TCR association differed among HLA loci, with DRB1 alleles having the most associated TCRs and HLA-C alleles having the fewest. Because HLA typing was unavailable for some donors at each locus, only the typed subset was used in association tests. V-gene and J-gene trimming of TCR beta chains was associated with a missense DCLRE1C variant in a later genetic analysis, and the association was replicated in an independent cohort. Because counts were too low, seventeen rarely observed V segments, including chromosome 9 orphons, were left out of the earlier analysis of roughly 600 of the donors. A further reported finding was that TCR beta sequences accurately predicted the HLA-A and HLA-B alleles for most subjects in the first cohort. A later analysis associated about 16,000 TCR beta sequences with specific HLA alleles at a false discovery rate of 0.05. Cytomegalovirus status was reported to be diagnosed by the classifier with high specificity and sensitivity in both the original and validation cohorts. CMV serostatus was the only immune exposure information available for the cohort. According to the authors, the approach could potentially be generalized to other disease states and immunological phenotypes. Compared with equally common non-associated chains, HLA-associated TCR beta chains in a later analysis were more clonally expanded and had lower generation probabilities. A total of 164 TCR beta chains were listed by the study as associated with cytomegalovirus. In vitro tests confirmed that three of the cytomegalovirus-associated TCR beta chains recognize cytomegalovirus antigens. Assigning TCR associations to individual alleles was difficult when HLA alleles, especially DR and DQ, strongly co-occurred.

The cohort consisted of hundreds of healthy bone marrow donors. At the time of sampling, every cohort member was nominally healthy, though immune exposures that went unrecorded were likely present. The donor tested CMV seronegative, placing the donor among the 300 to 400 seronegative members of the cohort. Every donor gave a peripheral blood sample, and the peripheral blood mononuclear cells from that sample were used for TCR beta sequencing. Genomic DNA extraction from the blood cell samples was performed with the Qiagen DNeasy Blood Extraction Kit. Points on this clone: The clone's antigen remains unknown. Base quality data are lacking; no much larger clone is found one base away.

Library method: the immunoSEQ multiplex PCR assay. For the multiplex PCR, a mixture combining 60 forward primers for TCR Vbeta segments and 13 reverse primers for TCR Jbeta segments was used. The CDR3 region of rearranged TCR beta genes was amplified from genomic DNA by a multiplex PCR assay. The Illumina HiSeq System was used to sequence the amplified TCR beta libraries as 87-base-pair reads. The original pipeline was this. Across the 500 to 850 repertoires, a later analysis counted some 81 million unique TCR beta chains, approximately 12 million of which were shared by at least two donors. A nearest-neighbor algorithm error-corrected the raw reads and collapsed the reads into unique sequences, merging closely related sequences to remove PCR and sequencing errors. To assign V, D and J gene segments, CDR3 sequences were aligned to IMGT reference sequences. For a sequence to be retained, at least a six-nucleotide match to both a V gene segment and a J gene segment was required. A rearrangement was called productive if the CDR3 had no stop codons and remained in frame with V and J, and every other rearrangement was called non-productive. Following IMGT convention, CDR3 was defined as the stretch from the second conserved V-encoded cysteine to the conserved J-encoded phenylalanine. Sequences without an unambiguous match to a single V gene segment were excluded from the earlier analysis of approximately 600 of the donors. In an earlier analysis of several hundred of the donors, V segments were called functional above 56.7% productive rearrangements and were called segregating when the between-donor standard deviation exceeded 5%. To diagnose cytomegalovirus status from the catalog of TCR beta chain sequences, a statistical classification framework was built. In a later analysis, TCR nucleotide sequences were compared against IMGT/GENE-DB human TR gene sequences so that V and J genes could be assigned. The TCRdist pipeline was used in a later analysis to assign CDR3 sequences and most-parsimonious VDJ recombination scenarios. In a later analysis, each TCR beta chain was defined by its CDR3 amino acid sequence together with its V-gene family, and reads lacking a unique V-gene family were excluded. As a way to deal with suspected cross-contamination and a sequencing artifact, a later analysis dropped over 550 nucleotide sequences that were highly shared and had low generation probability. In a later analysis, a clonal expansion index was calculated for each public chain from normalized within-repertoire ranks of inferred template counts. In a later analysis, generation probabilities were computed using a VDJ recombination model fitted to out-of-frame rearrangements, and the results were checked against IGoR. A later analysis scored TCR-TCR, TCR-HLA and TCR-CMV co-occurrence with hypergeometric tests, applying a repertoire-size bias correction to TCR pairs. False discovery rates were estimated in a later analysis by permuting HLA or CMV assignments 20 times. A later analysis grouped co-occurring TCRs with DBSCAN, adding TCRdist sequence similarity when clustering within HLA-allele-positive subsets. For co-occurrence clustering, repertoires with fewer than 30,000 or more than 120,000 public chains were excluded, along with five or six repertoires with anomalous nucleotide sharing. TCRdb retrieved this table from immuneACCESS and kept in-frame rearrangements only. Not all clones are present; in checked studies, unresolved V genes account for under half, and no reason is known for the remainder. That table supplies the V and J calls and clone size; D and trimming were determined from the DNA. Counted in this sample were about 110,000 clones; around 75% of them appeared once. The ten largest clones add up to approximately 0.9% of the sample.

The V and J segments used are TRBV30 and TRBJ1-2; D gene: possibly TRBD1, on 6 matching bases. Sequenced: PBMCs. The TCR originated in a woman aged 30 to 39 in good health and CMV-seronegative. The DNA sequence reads TGTGCCTGGATTAGCGGGGACACCGGTAAGGATGGCTACACCTTC. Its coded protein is CAWISGDTGKDGYTF.